This T cell receptor (beta chain) comes out of a study of shared clonotypes between healthy human individuals. Germline V lookup: CDR1 MGHRA, CDR2 YSYEKL. The CDR3 has 14 residues. Between the trimmed V and J ends, which lost 2 bases and 3 bases, there was a span of 8 bases. Produced via immunoSEQ multiplex PCR; TCRdb's table is partial and in-frame only. The table records around 1.5 million clones, under 99% of them present only once. This TCR came from a young man in good health. Material for sequencing was naive CD4+ T cells sorted from blood. The subset here: CD45RA+ positively selected. The rearrangement links TRBV4-1 to TRBJ2-1; D is undetermined. This chain's CDR3 is CASSQPTGYNEQFF. The CDR3 DNA reads TGCGCCAGCAGCCAACCGACCGGCTACAATGAGCAGTTCTTC.